These 18 T cell receptor beta chains were sequenced from one sample in a study of blood T cell repertoires in COVID-19. Method: immunoSEQ multiplex PCR; TCRdb's copy keeps in-frame clones and lacks some. The data contain around 110,000 clones, 75% to 90% of them singletons. Sequenced sample: peripheral blood. The source is a woman in her 70s with acute or convalescent COVID-19.

This clone was detected a few times. This chain joins TRBV20-1 and TRBJ2-7, with 15 positions matching TRBD2. The V and J ends lost 3 bases and 10 bases, in that order; junction bases with no gene match: 13. This CDR3 spans 16 amino acids. CDR1 is DFQATT, CDR2 SNEGSKA, per germline (reference sequence). The chain's CDR3 is CSASLRGTSGRSGQYF. The CDR3 region has the DNA TGCAGTGCTAGTCTTCGGGGGACTAGCGGGAGGTCGGGACAGTACTTC.

V is TRBV7-9 and J is TRBJ2-6; TRBD1 matches 8 bases. The CDR3 loop spans 16 amino acids. Germline V gene lookup returns CDR1 SEHNR and CDR2 FQNEAQ (reference sequence). J gave up 2 bases and V 0 bases, and 0 bases lay outside the gene matches. The DNA for the CDR3 is TGTGCCAGCAGCTTAGCGACAGGGGCTGGGGCCAACGTCCTGACTTTC. As protein: CASSLATGAGANVLTF. Full variable domain (missing parts from reference TRBV7-9 and TRBJ2-6): DTGVSQNPRHKITKRGQNVTFRCDPISEHNRLYWYRQTLGQGPEFLTYFQNEAQLEKSRLLSDRFSAERPKGSFSTLEIQRTEQGDSAMYLCASSLATGAGANVLTFGAGSRLTVL.

J is TRBJ1-5 and V is TRBV6-6, with TRBD1 as a possible D gene (6 bases). Trimming stripped 6 bases from V and 1 base from J, with 10 bases between. This CDR3 has 14 amino acids. CDR1 and CDR2 from the germline V gene are MNHNY and SVGAGI (reference sequence). CDR3 region: CASRAGQSNQPQHF. CDR3 in DNA: TGTGCCAGCAGGGCCGGACAGAGCAATCAGCCCCAGCATTTT.

V and J are TRBV6-1 and TRBJ2-3, with 11 nucleotides matching TRBD2. The CDR3 is 16 residues long. The V and J ends lost 3 bases and 6 bases, in that order; junction bases with no gene match: 8. The germline V gene encodes CDR1 MNHNS and CDR2 SASEGT. The CDR3 DNA follows: TGTGCCAGCAGTGAGGGTCTAGCGGGGGGTAGGGATACGCAGTATTTT. This gives the protein CASSEGLAGGRDTQYF.

The rearrangement links TRBV18 to TRBJ2-7, with 12 bases fitting TRBD2. Germline CDR1 is KGHSH and CDR2 is LQKENI. The V gene end was trimmed by 0 bases and the J gene end by 7 bases; junction bases not matched to a gene: 10. The CDR3 contains 17 residues. For the CDR3, the DNA is TGTGCCAGCTCACCACCCCCACTAGCGGGAGGCGTTCAGGAGCAGTACTTC. Its translation: CASSPPPLAGGVQEQYF.

This clone showed up just once. The rearrangement uses TRBV25-1 and TRBJ2-3; the D is unclear. The CDR3 is made up of 15 amino acids. Between the trimmed V and J ends, which lost 2 bases and 6 bases, there was a span of 15 bases. Germline-derived CDR1 and CDR2 are MGHDK and SYGVNS. For the CDR3, the DNA is TGTGCCAGCAGTGAAGGCGGCGGCGATCTGGATACGCAGTATTTT. This gives the protein CASSEGGGDLDTQYF.

The genes are TRBV10-3 and TRBJ2-7; TRBD1 aligns across 9 bases. There are 14 residues in the CDR3. Germline V gene sequence: CDR1 ENHRY, CDR2 SYGVKD. V shed 5 bases and J 6 bases; nucleotides not matched to a gene: 8. The CDR3 protein is CAISIGTGRLEQYF. For the CDR3, the DNA is TGTGCCATCAGTATCGGGACAGGGAGGCTCGAGCAGTACTTC.

This sequence joins TRBV30 and TRBJ1-1, with D perhaps TRBD1 (5 bases). The CDR3 consists of 12 residues. Germline V gene lookup returns CDR1 GTSNPN and CDR2 SVGIG (reference sequence). V was clipped by 1 base and J by 5 bases, with 8 bases between them. Written as DNA, the CDR3 is TGTGCCTGGAGTGCCCAGGGAACTGAAGCTTTCTTT. Amino acids: CAWSAQGTEAFF.

J is TRBJ2-6 and V is TRBV3-1 (or the pseudogene TRBV3-2); D not resolved. The CDR3 spans 14 residues. The germline V and J ends were trimmed by 7 bases and 3 bases, with 10 bases remaining between them. Per germline, CDR1 LGHDT and CDR2 YNNKEL (reference sequence). CDR3 in DNA: TGTGCCAGCACCGCCGGTGGTGGGGCCAACGTCCTGACTTTC. This sequence encodes CASTAGGGANVLTF.

The chain links TRBV24-1 to TRBJ2-5, with 10 bases matching TRBD1. The germline V gene encodes CDR1 KGHDR and CDR2 SFDVKD. CDR3 length equals 16 residues. V lost 1 base and J lost 3; bases outside the gene matches: 4. CDR3 nucleotide sequence: TGTGCCACCAGTGATTTCCCGACAGGGGGCAAAGAGACCCAGTACTTC. Translation gives CATSDFPTGGKETQYF.

V gene TRBV6-1 combines with J gene TRBJ2-3; 10 bases are shared with TRBD2. The CDR3 has 18 residues. V was clipped by 0 bases and J by 3 bases; unmatched bases: 9. Germline loops: CDR1 MNHNS, CDR2 SASEGT. CDR3 sequence: CASSEAGGAGGRTDTQYF. The CDR3 nucleotides read TGTGCCAGCAGTGAAGCGGGGGGAGCGGGGGGGCGGACAGATACGCAGTATTTT.

The chain employs TRBV30 and TRBJ2-7, with TRBD1 identical over 11 bases. Germline CDR1 reads GTSNPN; CDR2 reads SVGIG (reference sequence). Unmatched junction bases numbered 6, after V lost 5 bases and J lost 6 bases. This CDR3 spans 13 amino acids. The CDR3 DNA reads TGTGCCTGGCAAGGACAGGGGGCAGGCGAGCAGTACTTC. Its translation is CAWQGQGAGEQYF.

J is TRBJ1-2 and V is TRBV7-8; no reliable D call. Germline assignment: CDR1 SGHVS and CDR2 FQNEAQ. V was trimmed by 5 bases and J by 6 bases, leaving 10 bases between them. CDR3 length equals 12 residues. CDR3 nucleotide sequence: TGTGCCAGCAGCCCCTGGCGGGATGGCTACACCTTC. It translates to CASSPWRDGYTF.

The chain carries TRBV5-1 and TRBJ2-3; TRBD2 aligns across 9 bases. This CDR3 is 14 amino acids long. The germline V gene has CDR1 SGHRS and CDR2 YFSETQ. The V segment lost 1 base and the J segment 6 bases; nucleotides outside the gene matches: 3. CDR3 protein: CASSLSTSGDTQYF. DNA of the CDR3: TGCGCCAGCAGCTTGAGCACTAGCGGGGATACGCAGTATTTT.

The chain employs TRBV19 and TRBJ1-2; D is possibly TRBD1 (5 bases). The CDR3 sequence is 13 residues long. The V end was cut by 5 bases, the J end by 5 bases, with 12 bases between. Germline lookup yields CDR1 LNHDA and CDR2 SQIVND (reference sequence). The CDR3: CASSLRDYYGYTF. The DNA for the CDR3 is TGTGCCAGTAGTCTCCGGGACTATTATGGCTACACCTTC.

This chain joins TRBV9 and TRBJ2-1, with 11 nucleotides matching TRBD1. Germline-derived CDR1 and CDR2 are SGDLS and YYNGEE. The length of the CDR3 is 16 residues. Unmatched junction bases numbered 6, after V lost 0 bases and J lost 7 bases. The CDR3 reads CASSVAGQGAWNEQFF. In DNA, the CDR3 is TGTGCCAGCAGCGTAGCAGGACAGGGGGCTTGGAATGAGCAGTTCTTC.

The rearrangement uses TRBV19 and TRBJ1-4; possibly TRBD1 for D (6 bases). The CDR3 is 15 residues long. V was shortened by 6 bases and J by 6 bases, with 17 bases between the two germline ends. The V gene's germline CDR1 is LNHDA and CDR2 SQIVND (reference sequence). Here the CDR3 DNA reads TGTGCCAGTAGAGCGGGACACTCCCTTTATGAAAAACTGTTTTTT. Its translation: CASRAGHSLYEKLFF.

The chain has TRBV6-1 and TRBJ1-2, with TRBD1 as a possible D gene (5 bases). The CDR3 has 15 residues. Germline V lookup: CDR1 MNHNS, CDR2 SASEGT. V shed 3 bases and J shed 1 base, with 12 bases lying between them. CDR3 residues: CASSDGTEGNYGYTF. Here the CDR3 DNA reads TGTGCCAGCAGTGACGGGACTGAGGGTAACTATGGCTACACCTTC.